What follows are 7 T cell receptor beta chains derived from one specimen sequenced in a study of blood T cell repertoires in COVID-19. The protocol was immunoSEQ multiplex PCR, while the TCRdb copy is restricted to in-frame clones and leaves out a portion. The sample lists 45,000 to 55,000 clones, 80% to 90% seen once, with roughly 13% in the top ten. Sequencing was performed on peripheral blood. Receptors were obtained from an elderly man with acute or convalescent COVID-19.

The chain combines TRBV5-1 with TRBJ2-2; TRBD2 matches at 7 bases. J was trimmed by 4 bases and V by 4 bases; bases with no gene match: 10. This CDR3 region has 16 residues. The germline CDR1 and CDR2 sequences are SGHRS and YFSETQ. The CDR3 sequence: CASSPGLGPSTGELFF. As DNA, the CDR3 is TGCGCCAGCAGCCCCGGACTAGGACCCAGCACCGGGGAGCTGTTTTTT.

This CDR3 is CASSDRPRDGYTF. CDR3 sequence (DNA): TGTGCCAGCAGCGATCGTCCCCGAGATGGCTACACCTTC. The rearrangement uses TRBV3-1 (or the pseudogene TRBV3-2) and TRBJ1-2; D is unclear. In germline, CDR1 is LGHDT, CDR2 YNNKEL (reference sequence). The CDR3 runs 13 residues. V shed 5 bases and J shed 6 bases, with 13 bases lying between them.

The chain combines TRBV4-1 with TRBJ2-3, with 10 bases that match TRBD1. The V gene's germline CDR1 is MGHRA and CDR2 YSYEKL. The V gene end was trimmed by 0 bases and the J gene end by 0 bases; junction bases not matched to a gene: 3. The CDR3 runs to 17 residues. In DNA form, the CDR3 reads TGCGCCAGCAGCCAAGACGGGACAGGGGCCAGCACAGATACGCAGTATTTT. It codes for CASSQDGTGASTDTQYF.

This clone was seen a handful of times. The chain is built from TRBV2 and TRBJ1-2; 7 bases match TRBD1. V trimming: 1 base; J trimming: 3 bases; junction bases outside the gene matches: 8. Germline V gene lookup returns CDR1 SNHLY and CDR2 FYNNEI. This CDR3 comprises 16 residues. In DNA, the CDR3 is TGTGCCAGCAGTGAAGGACAGGGAAGTTTCTACTATGGCTACACCTTC. Translating gives CASSEGQGSFYYGYTF.

V and J are TRBV5-1 and TRBJ2-1; D might be TRBD2 (6 bases). Germline CDR1 is SGHRS and CDR2 is YFSETQ. With 4 bases removed from V and 9 bases from J, the gap between germline ends came to 14 bases. The length of the CDR3 is 13 residues. The CDR3 sequence: CASSPGLQTEQFF. CDR3 in DNA: TGCGCCAGCAGCCCGGGACTCCAGACTGAGCAGTTCTTC.

The V and J genes are TRBV7-8 and TRBJ1-2; a possible D gene is TRBD1 (5 bases). CDR1 is SGHVS, CDR2 FQNEAQ, per germline. CDR3 length: 12 residues. Between the trimmed V and J ends, which lost 3 bases and 4 bases, there was a span of 6 bases. The CDR3 here is CASSFGGYGYTF. The CDR3 DNA is TGTGCCAGCAGCTTCGGGGGCTATGGCTACACCTTC.

The rearrangement joins TRBV5-4 to TRBJ2-5; 9 bases agree with TRBD2. The germline V gene has CDR1 SGHNT and CDR2 YYREEE (reference sequence). The CDR3 is made up of 15 amino acids. Germline trimming cut 3 bases from V and 2 bases from J; bases unmatched to any gene: 5. The CDR3 coding sequence is TGTGCCAGCAGCTCGGGACTAGCTCGTCAAGAGACCCAGTACTTC. Protein: CASSSGLARQETQYF. Combining the CDR3 with reference TRBV5-4 and TRBJ2-5 gives the whole variable domain ETGVTQSPTHLIKTRGQQVTLRCSSQSGHNTVSWYQQALGQGPQFIFQYYREEENGRGNFPPRFSGLQFPNYSSELNVNALELDDSALYLCASSSGLARQETQYFGPGTRLLVL.